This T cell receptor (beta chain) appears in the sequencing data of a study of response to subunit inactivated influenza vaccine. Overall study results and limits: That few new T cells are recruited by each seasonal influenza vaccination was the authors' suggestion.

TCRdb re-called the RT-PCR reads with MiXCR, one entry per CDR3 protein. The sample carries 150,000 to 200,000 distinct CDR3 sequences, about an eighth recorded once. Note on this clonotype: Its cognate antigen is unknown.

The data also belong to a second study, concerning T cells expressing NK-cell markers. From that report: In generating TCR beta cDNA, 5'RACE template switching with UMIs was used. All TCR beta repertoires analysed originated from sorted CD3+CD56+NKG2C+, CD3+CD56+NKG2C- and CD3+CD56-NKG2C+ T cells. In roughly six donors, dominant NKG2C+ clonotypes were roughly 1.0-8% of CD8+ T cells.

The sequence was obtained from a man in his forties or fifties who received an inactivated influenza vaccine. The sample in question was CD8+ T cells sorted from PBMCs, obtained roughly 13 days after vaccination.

CDR3 region: CSATVAGDAYNEQFF. The CDR3 DNA reads TGCAGTGCAACTGTGGCTGGAGACGCCTACAATGAGCAGTTCTTC. This chain joins TRBV20-1 and TRBJ2-1; D is undetermined. V dropped 6 bases and J dropped 2 bases, with 17 bases sitting between them. The CDR3 is made up of 15 amino acids. Germline values: CDR1 DFQATT, CDR2 SNEGSKA (reference sequence).